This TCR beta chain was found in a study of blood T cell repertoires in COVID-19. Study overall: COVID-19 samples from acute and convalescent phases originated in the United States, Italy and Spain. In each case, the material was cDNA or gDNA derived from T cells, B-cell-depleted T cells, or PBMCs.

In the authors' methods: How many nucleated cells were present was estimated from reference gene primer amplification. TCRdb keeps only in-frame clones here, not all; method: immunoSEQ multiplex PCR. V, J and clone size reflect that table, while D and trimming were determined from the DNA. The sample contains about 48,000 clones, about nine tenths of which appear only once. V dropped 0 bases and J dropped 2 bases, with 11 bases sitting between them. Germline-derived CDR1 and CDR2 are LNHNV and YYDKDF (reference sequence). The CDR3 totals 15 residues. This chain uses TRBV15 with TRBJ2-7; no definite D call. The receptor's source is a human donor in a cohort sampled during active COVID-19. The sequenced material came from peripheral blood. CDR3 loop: CATSREASPTYEQYF. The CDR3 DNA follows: TGTGCCACCAGCAGAGAAGCCTCACCGACCTACGAGCAGTACTTC.